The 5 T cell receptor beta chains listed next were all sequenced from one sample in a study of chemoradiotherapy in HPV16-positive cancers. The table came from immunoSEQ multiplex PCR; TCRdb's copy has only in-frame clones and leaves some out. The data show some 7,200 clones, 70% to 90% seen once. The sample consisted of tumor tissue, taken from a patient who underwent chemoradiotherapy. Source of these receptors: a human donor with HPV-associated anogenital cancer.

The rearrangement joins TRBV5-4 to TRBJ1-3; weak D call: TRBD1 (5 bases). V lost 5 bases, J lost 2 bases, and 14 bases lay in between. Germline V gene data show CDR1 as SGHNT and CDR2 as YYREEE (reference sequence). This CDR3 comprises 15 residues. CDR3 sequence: CASSPRSGAGNTIYF. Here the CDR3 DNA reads TGTGCCAGCAGTCCCCGGTCGGGGGCTGGAAACACCATATATTTT.

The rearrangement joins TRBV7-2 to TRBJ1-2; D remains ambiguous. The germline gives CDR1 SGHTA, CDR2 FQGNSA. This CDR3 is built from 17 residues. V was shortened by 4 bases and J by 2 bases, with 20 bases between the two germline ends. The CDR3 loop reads CASSSPVGSPGNYGYTF. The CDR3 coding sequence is TGTGCCAGCAGCTCCCCCGTGGGGTCCCCCGGCAACTATGGCTACACCTTC.

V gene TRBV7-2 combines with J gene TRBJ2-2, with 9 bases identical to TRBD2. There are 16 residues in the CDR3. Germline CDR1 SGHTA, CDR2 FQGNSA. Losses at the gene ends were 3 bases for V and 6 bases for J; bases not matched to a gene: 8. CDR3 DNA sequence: TGTGCCAGCAGCTTCTATTCCAGCGGGAGGTCCGGGGAGCTGTTTTTT. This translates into CASSFYSSGRSGELFF.

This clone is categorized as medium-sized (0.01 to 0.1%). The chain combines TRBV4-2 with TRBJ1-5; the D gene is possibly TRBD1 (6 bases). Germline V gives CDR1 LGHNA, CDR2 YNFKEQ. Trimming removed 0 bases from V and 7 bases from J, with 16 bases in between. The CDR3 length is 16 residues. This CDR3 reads CASSQEDRGGRQPQHF. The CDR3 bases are TGTGCCAGCAGCCAAGAGGATCGAGGGGGACGCCAGCCCCAGCATTTT.

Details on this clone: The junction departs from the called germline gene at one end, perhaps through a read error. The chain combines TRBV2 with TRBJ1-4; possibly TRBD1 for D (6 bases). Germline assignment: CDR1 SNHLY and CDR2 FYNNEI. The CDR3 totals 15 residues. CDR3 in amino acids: CASNEGTLDNEKLFF. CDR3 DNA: TGTGCCAGCAATGAAGGGACACTAGATAATGAAAAACTGTTTTTT.